The T cell receptor beta chain described here comes from a study of cytomegalovirus exposure and HLA in healthy donors. Germline lookup yields CDR1 WNHNN and CDR2 SYGVQD (reference sequence). This CDR3 region has 14 residues. The V end was cut by 8 bases, the J end by 5 bases, with 18 bases between. General study points: A reported reduction in N-insertions relative to the roughly 700-donor mean was seen in an Asian-associated ancestry cluster in a later analysis. According to the study, 160 or so TCR beta chains were cytomegalovirus-associated.

Vbeta (60) and Jbeta (13) primers were used in the PCR. Profiling relied on immunoSEQ multiplex PCR, and the TCRdb table lists in-frame clones only, not all of them. The sample has about 140,000 clones, roughly three quarters seen once. As to this clone: The antigen remains undetermined.

Although they were nominally healthy when sampled, donors likely had unrecorded immune exposures. The J gene is TRBJ1-2, the V gene TRBV10-1, with D hard to call. The clonotype originates from a young man in good health and CMV-seronegative. Sequencing input: PBMCs. The CDR3 DNA reads TGCGCCAGCCAAACCGAACGGGGTGGTTATGGCTACACCTTC. As protein: CASQTERGGYGYTF.